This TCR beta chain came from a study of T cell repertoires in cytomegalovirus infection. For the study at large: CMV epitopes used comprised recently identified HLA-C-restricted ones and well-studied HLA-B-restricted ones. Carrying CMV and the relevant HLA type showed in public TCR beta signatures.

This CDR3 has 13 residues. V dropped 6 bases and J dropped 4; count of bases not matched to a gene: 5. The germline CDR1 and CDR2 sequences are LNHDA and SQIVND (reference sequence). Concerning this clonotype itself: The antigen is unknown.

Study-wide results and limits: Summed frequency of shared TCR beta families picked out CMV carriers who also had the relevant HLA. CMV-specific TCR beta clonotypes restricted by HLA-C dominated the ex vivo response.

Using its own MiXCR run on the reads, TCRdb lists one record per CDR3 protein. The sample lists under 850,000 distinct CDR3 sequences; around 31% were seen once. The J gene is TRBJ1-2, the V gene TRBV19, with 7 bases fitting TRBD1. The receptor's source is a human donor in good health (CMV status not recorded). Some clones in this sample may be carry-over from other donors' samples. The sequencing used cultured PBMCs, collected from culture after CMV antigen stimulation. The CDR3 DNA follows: TGTGCCAGTAGACATCCAGGGGGCTATGGCTACACCTTC. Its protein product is CASRHPGGYGYTF.